The next 19 T cell receptor beta chains were all read from a single sample in a study of cytomegalovirus exposure and HLA in healthy donors. Assay used: immunoSEQ multiplex PCR; TCRdb lists only in-frame clones, some missing. The repertoire holds approximately 120,000 clones, with 70% to 90% as singletons. Material for sequencing was PBMCs. These receptors were taken from a young woman in good health and CMV-seronegative.

The rearrangement joins TRBV28 to TRBJ2-7, with D tentatively TRBD2 (6 bases). This CDR3 region has 13 residues. Germline V gives CDR1 MDHEN, CDR2 SYDVKM. The V gene lost 2 bases and the J gene lost 1 base, with 6 bases spanning the gap. The CDR3 loop is CASSLGGSYEQYF. In nucleotides, the CDR3 is TGTGCCAGCAGTTTAGGAGGGTCCTACGAGCAGTACTTC.

The rearrangement uses TRBV6-5 and TRBJ1-2; D unresolved. V lost 0 bases and J lost 8, with 13 bases in between. This CDR3 spans 14 amino acids. In germline, CDR1 is MNHEY, CDR2 SVGAGI. The CDR3 is CASSYSSRVGGYTF. The CDR3 nucleotides are TGTGCCAGCAGTTACTCGAGCCGGGTAGGAGGCTACACCTTC.

J is TRBJ2-5 and V is TRBV30; no clear D. V lost 0 bases to trimming and J lost 5 bases, with 10 bases between them. CDR1 and CDR2 (germline): GTSNPN, SVGIG (reference sequence). The CDR3 totals 13 residues. CDR3 in amino acids: CAWSVSRRETQYF. The CDR3 DNA reads as TGTGCCTGGAGTGTTAGTCGGCGGGAGACCCAGTACTTC.

The gene calls are TRBV6-1 and TRBJ2-7, with a possible D match to TRBD2 (5 bases). The CDR3 is 12 residues long. The V end was cut by 11 bases, the J end by 3 bases, with 14 bases between. The germline V gene encodes CDR1 MNHNS and CDR2 SASEGT. The CDR3 region has the DNA TGTGCCGGACTGGGAACCCTCTACGAGCAGTACTTC. This gives the protein CAGLGTLYEQYF.

In DNA form, the CDR3 reads TGCGCCAGCAGCCAAACAGGGAACAATGAAAAACTGTTTTTT. Encoded protein: CASSQTGNNEKLFF. The chain joins TRBV5-1 to TRBJ1-4; a weak D match, TRBD1 (6 bases). The V gene's germline CDR1 is SGHRS and CDR2 YFSETQ. The CDR3 spans 14 residues. Trimming left V 4 bases short and J 5 bases short, with 12 bases between.

This clone was picked up one time. This same CDR3 is encoded by further DNA sequences in the sample. This chain links TRBV9 with TRBJ2-7; D may be TRBD1 (6 bases). Germline CDR1 is SGDLS and CDR2 is YYNGEE. The V end was cut by 0 bases, the J end by 6 bases, with 7 bases between. The CDR3 runs 12 residues. CDR3 DNA: TGTGCCAGCAGCGTAGTAGGGGGCGAGCAGTACTTC. Amino acids: CASSVVGGEQYF.

The V and J genes are TRBV5-1 and TRBJ1-1; perhaps TRBD1 as D (6 bases). Looked up from germline, CDR1 is SGHRS and CDR2 is YFSETQ. V dropped 0 bases and J dropped 6 bases, with 9 bases sitting between them. The CDR3 covers 13 residues. This chain's CDR3 is CASSLDRVAEAFF. CDR3 DNA: TGCGCCAGCAGCTTGGACAGGGTAGCTGAAGCTTTCTTT. Drawing the rest from reference TRBV5-1 and TRBJ1-1, the complete variable domain is KAGVTQTPRYLIKTRGQQVTLSCSPISGHRSVSWYQQTPGQGLQFLFEYFSETQRNKGNFPGRFSGRQFSNSRSEMNVSTLELGDSALYLCASSLDRVAEAFFGQGTRLTVV.

This chain joins TRBV5-4 and TRBJ2-3, with D possibly TRBD1 on 5 matching bases. The germline V gene has CDR1 SGHNT and CDR2 YYREEE (reference sequence). Trimming removed 0 bases from V and 2 bases from J, with 7 bases in between. This CDR3 region has 14 residues. The CDR3 here is CASSLGQLTDTQYF. In DNA form, the CDR3 reads TGTGCCAGCAGCTTGGGACAGCTCACAGATACGCAGTATTTT.

The V call is TRBV27, the J call TRBJ2-7, with 11 bases identical to TRBD1. V lost 7 bases and J lost 6; bases outside the gene matches: 14. The CDR3 has 16 amino acids. The germline gives CDR1 MNHEY, CDR2 SMNVEV (reference sequence). Here the CDR3 reads CASTETGTGGSGEQYF. The CDR3 DNA follows: TGTGCCAGCACAGAAACCGGGACAGGGGGTTCGGGCGAGCAGTACTTC.

This clone was counted many times. The chain carries TRBV6-5 and TRBJ2-2; D may be TRBD1 (6 bases). With 6 bases removed from V and 3 bases from J, the gap between germline ends came to 8 bases. This CDR3 region has 13 residues. Germline V gives CDR1 MNHEY, CDR2 SVGAGI. The CDR3 protein is CASRHRDTGELFF. The CDR3 coding sequence is TGTGCCAGCAGGCACAGGGACACCGGGGAGCTGTTTTTT.

This rearrangement joins TRBV30 to TRBJ1-3, with 12 bases lining up with TRBD1. In germline, CDR1 is GTSNPN, CDR2 SVGIG (reference sequence). This CDR3 has 17 amino acids. The V and J ends lost 5 bases and 3 bases, in that order; junction bases with no gene match: 11. The chain's CDR3 is CAWARDRGPVNGNTIYF. In nucleotides, the CDR3 is TGTGCCTGGGCAAGGGACAGGGGGCCGGTGAATGGAAACACCATATATTTT.

This clone has a handful of counts. The chain has TRBV10-3 and TRBJ1-3, with a weak D call TRBD1 (5 bases). From germline, CDR1 is ENHRY and CDR2 SYGVKD. This CDR3 is 11 amino acids long. The CDR3 sequence: CAGGSGNTIYF. The CDR3 DNA is TGTGCGGGGGGCTCTGGAAACACCATATATTTT.

The chain joins TRBV19 to TRBJ1-2, with D perhaps TRBD1 (5 bases). The V end lost 9 bases, the J end lost 3 bases, and 20 bases lay between the germline ends. CDR3 length: 15 residues. Per germline, CDR1 LNHDA and CDR2 SQIVND (reference sequence). The DNA for the CDR3 is TGTGCCAGCCAAACAAAATCAGGGCCCGACTATGGCTACACCTTC. Residues: CASQTKSGPDYGYTF. Looking up the rest from reference TRBV19 and TRBJ1-2 gives the full variable domain: DGGITQSPKYLFRKEGQNVTLSCEQNLNHDAMYWYRQDPGQGLRLIYYSQIVNDFQKGDIAEGYSVSREKKESFPLTVTSAQKNPTAFYLCASQTKSGPDYGYTFGSGTRLTVV.

This chain connects TRBV10-3 to TRBJ2-3; D may be TRBD2 (5 bases). The CDR3 runs to 16 residues. Looked up from germline, CDR1 is ENHRY and CDR2 is SYGVKD. With 3 bases removed from V and 0 bases from J, the gap between germline ends came to 13 bases. In nucleotides, the CDR3 is TGTGCCATCAGTGACCACGCGAGGGCCAGCACAGATACGCAGTATTTT. Amino acid sequence: CAISDHARASTDTQYF.

CDR3 amino acids: CASSMGRDRGTQPPYEQYF. The CDR3 nucleotides are TGTGCCAGTAGTATGGGCCGGGACAGGGGGACTCAGCCTCCCTACGAGCAGTACTTC. The chain uses TRBV19 and TRBJ2-7; 11 bases agree with TRBD1. Trimming cost V 3 bases and J 2 bases; bases outside gene matches: 15. The CDR3 extends over 19 amino acids. The germline V gene has CDR1 LNHDA and CDR2 SQIVND (reference sequence).

This chain links TRBV10-3 with TRBJ1-2; TRBD1 is a possible D gene (5 bases). This CDR3 region has 14 residues. Trimming removed 4 bases from V and 4 bases from J, with 13 bases in between. Germline CDR1 reads ENHRY; CDR2 reads SYGVKD. For the CDR3, the DNA is TGTGCCATCAGTGTCGTTCCGGGGGTCTATGGCTACACCTTC. It encodes CAISVVPGVYGYTF.

The chain has TRBV5-1 and TRBJ2-7; D remains unclear. The CDR3 is 11 residues long. V was shortened by 4 bases and J by 3 bases, with 5 bases between the two germline ends. Germline loops: CDR1 SGHRS, CDR2 YFSETQ. CDR3 DNA: TGCGCCAGCAGCGCGGACTACGAGCAGTACTTC. This sequence encodes CASSADYEQYF.

This clone has just one count. The rearrangement links TRBV2 to TRBJ2-1; 8 nucleotides match TRBD2. V lost 8 bases and J lost 7; bases outside the gene matches: 13. This CDR3 contains 15 residues. Germline loops: CDR1 SNHLY, CDR2 FYNNEI. CDR3 nucleotides: TGTGCCAGCCCCCTGGCCGGGGGGGGCAATAATGAGCAGTTCTTC. This codes for CASPLAGGGNNEQFF.

The chain is built from TRBV28 and TRBJ2-7; TRBD1 aligns across 7 bases. J lost 3 bases, V lost 5 bases, and 10 bases had no gene match. Germline loops: CDR1 MDHEN, CDR2 SYDVKM. CDR3 length: 15 residues. DNA of the CDR3: TGTGCCAGCAGTCCCCACAGGGGCGCGGGCTACGAGCAGTACTTC. Protein product: CASSPHRGAGYEQYF.